This T cell receptor beta chain was observed in a study of shared clonotypes between healthy human individuals. Germline values: CDR1 SGHDT, CDR2 YYEEEE. This CDR3 is 14 amino acids long. The V segment lost 3 bases and the J segment 4 bases; nucleotides outside the gene matches: 6. Naive-designated CD8 cells lacked CD45RO, were positively enriched for CCR7, and omitted terminally differentiated effector memory CD45RA+ cells. Using immunoSEQ multiplex PCR, the repertoire was profiled, and TCRdb retains in-frame clones only, with some absent. The data contain over 2 million clones, about 95% of them singletons. A note on this clone: Different DNA sequences within this sample yield the same CDR3.

This TCR derives from a man in his late teens or twenties in good health. The genes are TRBV5-6 and TRBJ2-7; TRBD1 agrees at 8 bases. Sequencing was performed on naive CD8+ T cells sorted from blood. This chain's CDR3 is CASSSGTGVYEQYF. In DNA form, the CDR3 reads TGTGCCAGCAGCTCCGGGACAGGTGTATACGAGCAGTACTTC. Using reference TRBV5-6 and TRBJ2-7 for the parts outside the CDR3, the full variable domain is DAGVTQSPTHLIKTRGQQVTLRCSPKSGHDTVSWYQQALGQGPQFIFQYYEEEERQRGNFPDRFSGHQFPNYSSELNVNALLLGDSALYLCASSSGTGVYEQYFGPGTRLTVT.